The 5 T cell receptor beta chains below were found in one sample sequenced in a study of shared clonotypes between healthy human individuals. Sequencing used immunoSEQ multiplex PCR; TCRdb keeps in-frame clones, though not all of them. Of roughly 1.5 million clones listed, around 98% are singletons. Specimen: naive CD4+ T cells sorted from blood. Subset noted: CD45RA+ positively selected. These receptors all come from a young man in good health.

V gene TRBV5-1 combines with J gene TRBJ2-7, with D tentatively TRBD1 (6 bases). CDR1 is SGHRS, CDR2 YFSETQ, per germline. Trimming stripped 4 bases from V and 3 bases from J, with 26 bases between. The CDR3 is 18 amino acids. CDR3 sequence: CASSRWSDLITGNYEQYF. The CDR3 region has the DNA TGCGCCAGCAGCCGATGGTCCGACTTGATCACAGGGAACTACGAGCAGTACTTC.

The chain joins TRBV5-1 to TRBJ2-7, with 7 bases that match TRBD1. The germline V gene encodes CDR1 SGHRS and CDR2 YFSETQ. J lost 2 bases, V lost 6 bases, and 8 bases had no gene match. This CDR3 has 14 amino acids. Here the CDR3 DNA reads TGCGCCAGCACACTCCGGGACAGAGCCTACGAGCAGTACTTC. Translation gives CASTLRDRAYEQYF. Full variable domain (missing parts from reference TRBV5-1 and TRBJ2-7): KAGVTQTPRYLIKTRGQQVTLSCSPISGHRSVSWYQQTPGQGLQFLFEYFSETQRNKGNFPGRFSGRQFSNSRSEMNVSTLELGDSALYLCASTLRDRAYEQYFGPGTRLTVT.

The V and J genes are TRBV7-2 and TRBJ2-7, with a possible D match to TRBD2 (5 bases). V lost 0 bases and J lost 2, with 11 bases in between. Germline V gene sequence: CDR1 SGHTA, CDR2 FQGNSA. The CDR3 consists of 15 residues. The CDR3 sequence is CASSLAGRLTYEQYF. The CDR3 nucleotides are TGTGCCAGCAGCTTAGCGGGCAGACTAACCTACGAGCAGTACTTC.

This chain joins TRBV7-9 and TRBJ2-5; TRBD1 aligns across 7 bases. CDR3 length: 14 residues. Unmatched junction bases numbered 8, after V lost 4 bases and J lost 6 bases. Germline V lookup: CDR1 SEHNR, CDR2 FQNEAQ (reference sequence). The CDR3 coding sequence is TGTGCCAGCAGCTCGGGACAGTATGAGAAGACCCAGTACTTC. This codes for CASSSGQYEKTQYF. Based on the CDR3 plus reference TRBV7-9 and TRBJ2-5, the full variable domain is DTGVSQNPRHKITKRGQNVTFRCDPISEHNRLYWYRQTLGQGPEFLTYFQNEAQLEKSRLLSDRFSAERPKGSFSTLEIQRTEQGDSAMYLCASSSGQYEKTQYFGPGTRLLVL.

This chain links TRBV29-1 with TRBJ2-2; D is perhaps TRBD2 (6 bases). The V and J ends lost 4 bases and 6 bases respectively, with 15 bases between them. The CDR3 has 14 residues. Germline V lookup: CDR1 SQVTM, CDR2 ANQGSEA. The DNA of the CDR3 is TGCAGCGTTGTTACGGGGAGACTAGCCGGGGAGCTGTTTTTT. Amino acid sequence: CSVVTGRLAGELFF.